Listed here is a single TCR beta chain. Its antigen is currently unknown. This record belongs to a study of Ad26.COV2.S vaccination and SARS-CoV-2 variants. Study-wide results and caveats: The TCR-based breadth and depth measures might underestimate overall T cell responses. Placebo recipients and vaccine recipients were similar in non-spike TCR breadth.

The method was immunoSEQ multiplex PCR; TCRdb's version includes in-frame clones alone and lacks a portion of them. The table includes fewer than 500,000 clones, approximately 90% detected once. The CDR3 is 14 residues long. V shed 5 bases and J shed 5 bases, with 13 bases lying between them. In germline, CDR1 is GTSNPN, CDR2 SVGIG (reference sequence). The treatment here: over 15 received Ad26.COV2.S at low or high dose, single or two shots; about 5 received placebo; per-sample allocation not given. The samples date from day 63 after the first vaccine or placebo injection. Adults aged 18-55 years in Boston included the donor. An Ad26 vector that expressed Wuhan-strain SARS-CoV-2 spike constituted the vaccine.

The chain is built from TRBV30 and TRBJ1-6; D may be TRBD1 (5 bases). This TCR came from a person aged 18-60 years who received the Ad26.COV2.S COVID-19 vaccine or a placebo. The sequencing here drew on peripheral blood, taken in a trial of Ad26.COV2.S vaccine versus placebo. CDR3 bases: TGTGCCTGGGGAGGGGATACTCATAATTCACCCCTCCACTTT. Amino acids: CAWGGDTHNSPLHF.